What follows are 8 T cell receptor beta chains derived from one specimen sequenced in a study of shared clonotypes between healthy human individuals. Naive CD8 isolation took CD45RO-negative cells positively selected for CCR7 and excluded terminally differentiated effector memory CD45RA+ cells. Assay: immunoSEQ multiplex PCR; the TCRdb copy retains only in-frame clones and omits some. This repertoire shows around 1.9 million clones, 85% to 95% found once; its top ten account for 1.5% to 2%. Sequencing used naive CD8+ T cells from PBMCs. The source is a man younger than 35 in good health. Some clones in this sample may be carry-over from other donors' samples.

This clone has a single count. J is TRBJ1-1 and V is TRBV7-3; no definite D call. The V end lost 5 bases, the J end lost 1 base, and 11 bases lay between the germline ends. The CDR3 consists of 14 residues. CDR1 is SGHTA, CDR2 FQGTGA, per germline. CDR3 in DNA: TGTGCCAGCAGCACCACGCCCGGGAACACTGAAGCTTTCTTT. Translation gives CASSTTPGNTEAFF.

The chain couples TRBV28 to TRBJ2-3; 7 nucleotides line up with TRBD2. Germline CDR1 reads MDHEN; CDR2 reads SYDVKM. The CDR3 length is 14 residues. The trim removed 7 bases at V and 5 bases at J, leaving 9 bases unmatched. Here the CDR3 DNA reads TGTGCCAGCATCTCCGGGAGGAGGATAGATACGCAGTATTTT. Protein: CASISGRRIDTQYF.

Concerning this clone: Other DNA sequences within the sample encode an identical CDR3. The J gene is TRBJ2-1, the V gene TRBV29-1; 7 bases align to TRBD2. CDR1 is SQVTM, CDR2 ANQGSEA, per germline. The CDR3 length is 13 residues. V was clipped by 4 bases and J by 3 bases; unmatched bases: 3. The CDR3 nucleotides are TGCAGCGTTGGCCTAGCGGACTACAATGAGCAGTTCTTC. Protein product: CSVGLADYNEQFF.

A single count supports this clone. V and J are TRBV7-6 and TRBJ2-5; TRBD2 matches at 13 bases. The germline CDR1 and CDR2 sequences are SGHVS and FNYEAQ. The CDR3 sequence is 16 residues long. The trim removed 4 bases at V and 4 bases at J, leaving 6 bases unmatched. CDR3 in DNA: TGTGCCAGCAGCTCCCCGGGACTAGCGGGACCAGAGACCCAGTACTTC. This sequence encodes CASSSPGLAGPETQYF.

This chain uses TRBV27 with TRBJ2-2, with 9 positions matching TRBD1. The V and J ends lost 5 bases and 4 bases, in that order; junction bases with no gene match: 5. This CDR3 spans 15 amino acids. Per germline, CDR1 MNHEY and CDR2 SMNVEV (reference sequence). The CDR3 here is CASSMDRGGTGELFF. The DNA for the CDR3 is TGTGCCAGCAGTATGGACAGGGGTGGCACCGGGGAGCTGTTTTTT.

This sequence joins TRBV2 and TRBJ2-3, with D hard to call. The V gene's germline CDR1 is SNHLY and CDR2 FYNNEI. Trimming stripped 5 bases from V and 10 bases from J, with 7 bases between. This CDR3 spans 10 amino acids. For the CDR3, the DNA is TGTGCCAGCAGTAGCGATTCGCAGTATTTT. Its protein is CASSSDSQYF.

This clone was counted a single time. The CDR3 coding sequence is TGTGCCAGCAGCCCAAACGGACAGGATGGCTACACCTTC. Translation: CASSPNGQDGYTF. The rearrangement joins TRBV7-6 to TRBJ1-2; TRBD1 aligns across 7 bases. The J segment lost 6 bases and the V segment lost 5 bases, leaving 6 bases of the junction unmatched. CDR1 is SGHVS and CDR2 is FNYEAQ in the germline V gene. There are 13 residues in the CDR3. The entire variable domain, with the rest obtained from reference TRBV7-6 and TRBJ1-2, is as follows: GAGVSQSPRYKVTKRGQDVALRCDPISGHVSLYWYRQALGQGPEFLTYFNYEAQQDKSGLPNDRFSAERPEGSISTLTIQRTEQRDSAMYRCASSPNGQDGYTFGSGTRLTVV.

This chain uses TRBV7-9 with TRBJ2-3, with a possible D match to TRBD2 (6 bases). V lost 1 base and J 8 bases, leaving 10 bases between the germline ends. Germline assignment: CDR1 SEHNR and CDR2 FQNEAQ (reference sequence). The length of the CDR3 is 13 residues. The CDR3 protein is CASSLDRSGTQYF. DNA of the CDR3: TGTGCCAGCAGCTTAGATCGTAGCGGTACGCAGTATTTT.